The clone carrying this T cell receptor (beta chain) showed up just a few times. Its specificity is not known. The record originates from a study of blood T cells in healthy people across ages. General study points: Diversity estimated from one million T cells was considered an underestimate. Naive CD4+ cell counts and diversity both ran higher in long-lived than in aged donors.

Together with a sample-barcoded 5' primer, a J-beta primer mix was included in a second PCR lasting about 6 to 11 cycles. TCRdb independently ran MiXCR on the 5' RACE reads; one entry per CDR3 protein. The data contain 1.5 million to 1.9 million distinct CDR3 sequences, approximately 42% of them singletons. Germline V CDR1 and CDR2: SEHNR, FQNEAQ (reference sequence). The CDR3 totals 16 residues. V lost 5 bases and J lost 4, with 17 bases in between. All donors came from Russia, were Caucasian and healthy, and spanned ages about 6 to 95. The rearrangement links TRBV7-9 to TRBJ1-4; maybe TRBD1 (6 bases). This TCR was sampled from a woman between 18 and 30 years old in good health. The sequencing input was blood. The CDR3 region is CASSPYTGSFNEKLFF. Here the CDR3 DNA reads TGTGCCAGCAGCCCGTATACAGGGTCTTTTAATGAAAAACTGTTTTTT.